The 32 T cell receptor beta chains reported below all come from one sample, sequenced in a study of T cell responses to AZD1222 COVID-19 vaccine. Assay used: immunoSEQ multiplex PCR; TCRdb lists only in-frame clones, some missing. The sample includes about 120,000 clones, about nine tenths of them seen just once. The sequences come from peripheral blood, collected 28 days after the second AZD1222 dose. These receptors all stem from an adult who received the AZD1222 COVID-19 vaccine.

The genes are TRBV19 and TRBJ1-3; D is ambiguous. Germline loops: CDR1 LNHDA, CDR2 SQIVND (reference sequence). Trimming removed 1 base at V and 0 bases at J, with 7 bases between. The CDR3 has 15 amino acids. This CDR3 is CASSIAAFSGNTIYF. The CDR3 region has the DNA TGTGCCAGTAGTATAGCGGCTTTCTCTGGAAACACCATATATTTT. Full variable domain (remainder filled in from reference TRBV19 and TRBJ1-3): DGGITQSPKYLFRKEGQNVTLSCEQNLNHDAMYWYRQDPGQGLRLIYYSQIVNDFQKGDIAEGYSVSREKKESFPLTVTSAQKNPTAFYLCASSIAAFSGNTIYFGEGSWLTVV.

The rearrangement joins TRBV28 to TRBJ1-2, with 9 bases aligning to TRBD1. Looked up from germline, CDR1 is MDHEN and CDR2 is SYDVKM. The V segment lost 8 bases and the J segment 8 bases; nucleotides outside the gene matches: 12. CDR3 length: 14 amino acids. CDR3 in amino acids: CASGLRTGVFGYTF. CDR3 nucleotide sequence: TGTGCCAGCGGACTAAGGACAGGGGTATTCGGCTACACCTTC.

The V and J genes are TRBV5-5 and TRBJ1-2; D gene uncertain. V was shortened by 0 bases and J by 8 bases, with 17 bases between the two germline ends. The CDR3 consists of 15 residues. Germline CDR1 and CDR2: SGHKS and YYEKEE (reference sequence). For the CDR3, the DNA is TGTGCCAGCAGCTTGGGCGGCAGAGACATGGAAGGCTACACCTTC. It is translated as CASSLGGRDMEGYTF.

V gene TRBV6-2 or TRBV6-3 combines with J gene TRBJ1-2; 7 positions match TRBD1. This CDR3 has 14 amino acids. Germline CDR1 reads MNHEY; CDR2 reads SVGEGT. V was pared by 5 bases and J by 2 bases, with 5 bases of the junction left unmatched. In nucleotides, the CDR3 is TGTGCCAGCAGTAGGCCGGGACAGAACTATGGCTACACCTTC. Protein sequence: CASSRPGQNYGYTF.

In nucleotides, the CDR3 is TGTGCCAGCAGCGACAGCAATCAGCCCCAGCATTTT. Encoded protein: CASSDSNQPQHF. This sequence joins TRBV7-2 and TRBJ1-5; D is ambiguous. The V and J ends lost 5 bases and 1 base respectively, with 3 bases between them. The CDR3 is 12 residues long. CDR1 is SGHTA, CDR2 FQGNSA, per germline.

V usage is TRBV18 and J usage is TRBJ2-3; 8 bases are shared with TRBD1. Trimming cost V 3 bases and J 5 bases; bases outside gene matches: 7. The germline V gene has CDR1 KGHSH and CDR2 LQKENI. The length of the CDR3 is 15 residues. The CDR3 region has the DNA TGTGCCAGCTCACCTCGGCAGGGGGCTGGAGATACGCAGTATTTT. It specifies CASSPRQGAGDTQYF. The complete variable domain, with remaining parts taken from reference TRBV18 and TRBJ2-3, reads NAGVMQNPRHLVRRRGQEARLRCSPMKGHSHVYWYRQLPEEGLKFMVYLQKENIIDESGMPKERFSAEFPKEGPSILRIQQVVRGDSAAYFCASSPRQGAGDTQYFGPGTRLTVL.

This chain uses TRBV29-1 with TRBJ1-1, with 7 bases matching TRBD1. Unmatched junction bases numbered 11, after V lost 7 bases and J lost 0 bases. Germline V gene sequence: CDR1 SQVTM, CDR2 ANQGSEA. The CDR3 contains 15 residues. CDR3 bases: TGCAGCGCCCAGGGACAGTATGGAGTGAACACTGAAGCTTTCTTT. It codes for CSAQGQYGVNTEAFF.

The V and J genes are TRBV24-1 and TRBJ2-7; D is possibly TRBD1 (7 bases). There are 15 residues in the CDR3. Looked up from germline, CDR1 is KGHDR and CDR2 is SFDVKD. Between the trimmed V and J ends, which lost 3 bases and 7 bases, there was a span of 18 bases. The DNA of the CDR3 is TGTGCCACCAGTGATCCGAAGGAGGGGGCGCGAGAGCAGTACTTC. Translated: CATSDPKEGAREQYF.

The chain joins TRBV7-2 to TRBJ2-1; D may be TRBD2 (6 bases). The CDR3 runs to 14 residues. Germline V CDR1 and CDR2: SGHTA, FQGNSA. Deletions cut 0 bases from V and 8 bases from J, with 11 bases between. CDR3 nucleotide sequence: TGTGCCAGCAGCTTAGCCAGCGGGTCCTATGAGCAGTTCTTC. It yields the protein CASSLASGSYEQFF.

J is TRBJ1-5 and V is TRBV7-9; 9 bases are a match to TRBD1. CDR3 length: 14 residues. The trim removed 4 bases at V and 4 bases at J, leaving 2 bases unmatched. CDR1 SEHNR and CDR2 FQNEAQ come from the germline V gene (reference sequence). The CDR3 protein is CASSSGQGNQPQHF. Written as DNA, the CDR3 is TGTGCCAGCAGCTCGGGACAGGGAAATCAGCCCCAGCATTTT.

The gene calls are TRBV7-2 and TRBJ2-5; D is possibly TRBD1 (5 bases). Germline V CDR1 and CDR2: SGHTA, FQGNSA. V lost 3 bases and J lost 5, with 13 bases in between. This CDR3 has 14 amino acids. The CDR3 reads CASSFQGSSETQYF. DNA for the CDR3: TGTGCCAGCAGCTTCCAGGGATCATCCGAGACCCAGTACTTC.

The chain joins TRBV28 to TRBJ1-5; no reliable D call. This CDR3 contains 20 residues. The V gene lost 6 bases and the J gene lost 0 bases, with 27 bases spanning the gap. Germline V lookup: CDR1 MDHEN, CDR2 SYDVKM. This chain's CDR3 is CASSPGPTRVLLYSNQPQHF. In nucleotides, the CDR3 is TGTGCCAGCAGCCCCGGCCCCACAAGGGTCCTCCTTTATAGCAATCAGCCCCAGCATTTT.

This clone was counted only a few times. This chain links TRBV7-9 with TRBJ1-2, with 9 bases matching TRBD1. This CDR3 has 16 residues. Germline CDR1 is SEHNR and CDR2 is FQNEAQ (reference sequence). V dropped 1 base and J dropped 5; count of bases not matched to a gene: 8. CDR3 loop: CASSLVNWDRDYGYTF. The CDR3 DNA follows: TGTGCCAGCAGCTTAGTGAATTGGGACAGGGATTATGGCTACACCTTC.

J is TRBJ2-7 and V is TRBV5-1; 7 nucleotides line up with TRBD1. This CDR3 is 13 amino acids long. With 7 bases clipped from V and 2 bases from J, the junction kept 6 bases outside the gene matches. Per germline, CDR1 SGHRS and CDR2 YFSETQ. The CDR3 DNA sequence: TGCGCCAGCCGTCGGCAGGGGGCCTACGAGCAGTACTTC. It specifies CASRRQGAYEQYF.

This chain uses TRBV11-2 with TRBJ1-3, with unresolved D. The germline V gene has CDR1 SGHAT and CDR2 FQNNGV. The V gene lost 7 bases and the J gene lost 0 bases, with 10 bases spanning the gap. The CDR3 runs 14 residues. The CDR3 sequence: CASNVLSSGNTIYF. DNA of the CDR3: TGTGCCAGCAACGTACTGAGCTCTGGAAACACCATATATTTT.

The V and J genes are TRBV29-1 and TRBJ1-1; D perhaps matches TRBD1 (6 bases). The V end lost 7 bases, the J end lost 2 bases, and 14 bases lay between the germline ends. The CDR3 covers 13 residues. Germline-derived CDR1 and CDR2 are SQVTM and ANQGSEA. This CDR3 is CSASGQLNTEAFF. CDR3 DNA sequence: TGCAGCGCCAGCGGACAGCTCAACACTGAAGCTTTCTTT.

This rearrangement joins TRBV4-1 to TRBJ1-1; D unresolved. Trimming took 0 bases from V and 8 from J, leaving 10 bases between them. Germline V lookup: CDR1 MGHRA, CDR2 YSYEKL. The CDR3 is 13 amino acids. The CDR3 spells CASSQERRTEAFF. The CDR3 coding sequence is TGCGCCAGCAGCCAAGAAAGACGGACCGAAGCTTTCTTT.

The rearrangement uses TRBV5-1 and TRBJ1-4, with D perhaps TRBD1 (5 bases). The V gene's germline CDR1 is SGHRS and CDR2 YFSETQ. The CDR3 consists of 15 residues. With 3 bases removed from V and 8 bases from J, the gap between germline ends came to 17 bases. The CDR3 sequence: CASSSHSGAREKLFF. For the CDR3, the DNA is TGCGCCAGCAGCTCCCATAGCGGGGCACGGGAAAAACTGTTTTTT.

The chain uses TRBV5-6 and TRBJ1-1, with D tentatively TRBD1 (5 bases). The CDR3 is made up of 18 amino acids. Germline lookup yields CDR1 SGHDT and CDR2 YYEEEE. The V and J ends lost 0 bases and 0 bases respectively, with 18 bases between them. The CDR3 region has the DNA TGTGCCAGCAGCTTGGAAGGGGCGTGGGGGATCTTGAACACTGAAGCTTTCTTT. Its translation is CASSLEGAWGILNTEAFF. Full variable domain (outside the CDR3, taken from reference TRBV5-6 and TRBJ1-1): DAGVTQSPTHLIKTRGQQVTLRCSPKSGHDTVSWYQQALGQGPQFIFQYYEEEERQRGNFPDRFSGHQFPNYSSELNVNALLLGDSALYLCASSLEGAWGILNTEAFFGQGTRLTVV.

The rearrangement uses TRBV18 and TRBJ2-2, with D unclear. In germline, CDR1 is KGHSH, CDR2 LQKENI. V lost 6 bases to trimming and J lost 6 bases, with 11 bases between them. This CDR3 contains 13 residues. The DNA for the CDR3 is TGTGCCAGCTCTCCCCTACCGGCCGGGGAGCTGTTTTTT. Its translation: CASSPLPAGELFF.

The chain recombines TRBV4-1 with TRBJ1-1; D is uncertain. Trimming cost V 0 bases and J 2 bases, with 10 bases left between them. The CDR3 runs 15 residues. CDR1 and CDR2 (germline): MGHRA, YSYEKL. In DNA, the CDR3 is TGCGCCAGCAGCCAAGAAACAATGCGAAACACTGAAGCTTTCTTT. It is translated as CASSQETMRNTEAFF.

A note on this clone: The sample holds other DNA sequences that translate to the same CDR3. The chain is built from TRBV10-3 and TRBJ1-2; D remains ambiguous. Trimming removed 4 bases at V and 3 bases at J, with 9 bases between. Germline CDR1 ENHRY, CDR2 SYGVKD. There are 13 residues in the CDR3. CDR3 residues: CAISARVDYGYTF. DNA of the CDR3: TGTGCCATCAGTGCTAGGGTTGACTATGGCTACACCTTC.

The sample holds a few counts of this clone. This rearrangement joins TRBV11-2 to TRBJ2-4; D might be TRBD1 or TRBD2, each matching 5 bases. Germline CDR1 SGHAT, CDR2 FQNNGV. The CDR3 extends over 13 amino acids. V shed 5 bases and J shed 8 bases, with 13 bases lying between them. This chain's CDR3 is CASSPGPQDIQYF. CDR3 DNA sequence: TGTGCCAGCAGCCCGGGACCCCAGGACATTCAGTACTTC.

This chain joins TRBV6-2 or TRBV6-3 and TRBJ1-6, with D tentatively TRBD1 (6 bases). Per germline, CDR1 MNHEY and CDR2 SVGEGT. V lost 0 bases, J lost 7 bases, and 10 bases lay in between. The CDR3 extends over 15 amino acids. DNA of the CDR3: TGTGCCAGCAGTTACTCGGGGGGACAAAATTCACCCCTCCACTTT. Amino acids: CASSYSGGQNSPLHF.

The chain employs TRBV5-6 and TRBJ1-3, with no clear D. The CDR3 length is 15 residues. CDR1 SGHDT and CDR2 YYEEEE come from the germline V gene. V was trimmed by 0 bases and J by 0 bases, leaving 7 bases between them. CDR3 nucleotide sequence: TGTGCCAGCAGCTTGGATCCGAGCTCTGGAAACACCATATATTTT. Residues: CASSLDPSSGNTIYF.

This chain links TRBV4-3 with TRBJ2-2; no firm D call. Trimming stripped 4 bases from V and 4 bases from J, with 7 bases between. The germline CDR1 and CDR2 sequences are LGHNA and YSLEER. CDR3 size: 13 residues. In DNA, the CDR3 is TGCGCCAGCAGCCCCACTCCCACCGGGGAGCTGTTTTTT. It translates to CASSPTPTGELFF.

There are a few counts of this clone. V usage is TRBV7-3 and J usage is TRBJ2-3, with D possibly TRBD2 on 6 matching bases. V was trimmed by 3 bases and J by 2 bases, leaving 6 bases between them. The germline gives CDR1 SGHTA, CDR2 FQGTGA. The CDR3 is made up of 13 amino acids. CDR3 DNA: TGTGCCAGCAGCTTGGACTACACAGATACGCAGTATTTT. It is translated as CASSLDYTDTQYF.

Only a few counts were recorded for this clone. The chain uses TRBV5-1 and TRBJ1-6; the D gene is possibly TRBD1 (6 bases). This CDR3 is built from 14 residues. Germline CDR1 SGHRS, CDR2 YFSETQ. Trimming removed 4 bases from V and 6 bases from J, with 11 bases in between. This CDR3 is CASSRGGGNSPLHF. CDR3 nucleotides: TGCGCCAGCAGCCGTGGGGGCGGTAATTCACCCCTCCACTTT.

The V and J genes are TRBV19 and TRBJ1-5; possibly TRBD1 for D (6 bases). Germline V gives CDR1 LNHDA, CDR2 SQIVND (reference sequence). The V gene lost 5 bases and the J gene lost 7 bases, with 21 bases spanning the gap. This CDR3 is 16 amino acids long. The CDR3 sequence is CASSARQAILGQPQHF. The CDR3 coding sequence is TGTGCCAGTAGTGCAAGACAGGCCATCCTCGGGCAGCCCCAGCATTTT.

The chain links TRBV5-6 to TRBJ2-7; D tentatively reads TRBD1 or TRBD2 (7 bases each). The CDR3 has 15 amino acids. V was clipped by 4 bases and J by 0 bases, with 14 bases between them. Germline values: CDR1 SGHDT, CDR2 YYEEEE. CDR3 coding DNA: TGTGCCAGCAGCCAATTCAGGGGGGGCTCCTACGAGCAGTACTTC. Protein sequence: CASSQFRGGSYEQYF. Drawing the rest from reference TRBV5-6 and TRBJ2-7, the complete variable domain is DAGVTQSPTHLIKTRGQQVTLRCSPKSGHDTVSWYQQALGQGPQFIFQYYEEEERQRGNFPDRFSGHQFPNYSSELNVNALLLGDSALYLCASSQFRGGSYEQYFGPGTRLTVT.

The chain uses TRBV24-1 and TRBJ1-1; 7 bases line up with TRBD1. V shed 3 bases, J shed 6 bases, and the junction held 3 bases outside the gene matches. CDR1 and CDR2 from the germline V gene are KGHDR and SFDVKD. The length of the CDR3 is 13 residues. CDR3 amino acids: CATSDPDRAEAFF. Written as DNA, the CDR3 is TGTGCCACCAGTGATCCCGACAGGGCTGAAGCTTTCTTT.

The chain couples TRBV10-3 to TRBJ2-5, with a tentative D call TRBD2 (5 bases). CDR3 length: 14 amino acids. V dropped 11 bases and J dropped 2 bases, with 18 bases sitting between them. Looked up from germline, CDR1 is ENHRY and CDR2 is SYGVKD. Written as DNA, the CDR3 is TGTGCCCGTGGGCCGGGGATGAAACAAGAGACCCAGTACTTC. As protein: CARGPGMKQETQYF.